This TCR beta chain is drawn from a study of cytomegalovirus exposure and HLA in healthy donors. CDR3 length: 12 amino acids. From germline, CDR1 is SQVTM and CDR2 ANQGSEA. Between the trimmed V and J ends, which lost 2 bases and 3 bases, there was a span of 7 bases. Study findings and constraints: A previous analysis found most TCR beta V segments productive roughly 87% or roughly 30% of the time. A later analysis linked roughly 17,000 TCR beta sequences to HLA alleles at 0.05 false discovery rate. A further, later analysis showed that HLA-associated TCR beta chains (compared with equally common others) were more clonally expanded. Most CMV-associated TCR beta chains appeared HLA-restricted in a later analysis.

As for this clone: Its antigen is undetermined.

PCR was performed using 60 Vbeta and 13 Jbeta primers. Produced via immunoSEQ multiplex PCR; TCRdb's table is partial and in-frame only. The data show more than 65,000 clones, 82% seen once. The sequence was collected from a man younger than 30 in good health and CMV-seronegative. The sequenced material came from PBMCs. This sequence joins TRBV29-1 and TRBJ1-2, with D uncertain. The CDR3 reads CSVENRHYGYTF. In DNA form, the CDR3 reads TGCAGCGTTGAAAACAGACACTATGGCTACACCTTC.